This TCR beta chain is drawn from a study of T cell responses to AZD1222 COVID-19 vaccine (dated by TCRdb to the early 2020s). In the study overall: AZD1222 recipients whose second dose came at about 4 weeks and those whose second dose came at about 12 weeks were combined into one group, since spike-specific TCR depth and breadth did not differ between the two schedules. TCR sequencing covered 230 to 250 trial participants: roughly 200 given two doses of AZD1222 and 26 given two doses of MenACWY control vaccine. Trial participants were enrolled into age subgroups of 18-55, 56-69 and 70-plus years, which contained about 150, 27 and 61 TCR-sequenced participants, respectively.

A note on this clone: This receptor's antigen is unknown. No qualities accompany the bases; no much larger clone lies one base away.

Reading the label with the study, this specimen's time point is: baseline before first vaccination. Samples from vaccinated people were obtained from the UK trials COV001 and COV002, which included a single-blind randomized controlled phase 2/3 trial of AZD1222 (ChAdOx1 nCoV-19) in healthy adults. For TCRbeta chain sequencing, PBMC samples from trial participants were taken at day 0 and at day 28 after the second dose. General study outcomes and caveats: Because no day 14 peak-response samples were available, repertoires were characterized only after the peak T cell response. In the small 56-69-year group, the increase in depth fell short of significance, most likely because of low power. Conclusions about previously exposed vaccinees are limited because only a handful of AZD1222 recipients were SARS-CoV-2 seropositive at baseline. Nearly half of unique spike-specific TCRs reportedly recognized epitopes outside regions mutated in the B.1.351 and B.1.1.7 variants. Participants were mostly white British, with more females than males. The authors suggested clonal diversity may have been underestimated. A significant rise in spike-specific TCR breadth and depth was observed after two AZD1222 doses relative to day 0 and relative to MenACWY recipients. The vaccine-associated CD4 TCRs covered the entire spike protein, and the dominant responses fell in regions 160-218 and 743-854.

The germline V gene (reference sequence) sets CDR1 to LNHDA and CDR2 to SQIVND. Taken from cysteine to phenylalanine, the CDR3 has 13 residues. The sequence is cut down to CDR3 DNA, 39 bases in frame from base 1. The junction shows trimming of 6 bases on V and 7 bases on J, and the gene matches do not reach 2 bases of it. The CDR3 regions of human TCRbeta chains were subjected to immunosequencing. In the authors' own workflow: Repertoire TCRs were matched against a reference library of SARS-CoV-2-specific TCRs generated with the MIRA antigen-specificity platform. Breadth was defined as the fraction of unique TCRs that were SARS-CoV-2-associated, and depth was defined as the fraction of total T cells that were SARS-CoV-2-associated. Using the MIRA data, each spike-specific TCR was mapped to the spike region that the TCR reacts to and placed in a CD4 or CD8 class. Log10-transformed breadth and depth values were compared by one-way ANOVA with Sidak's multiple comparisons tests. TCRdb mirrors the immuneACCESS table, restricted to in-frame sequences. Some clones are absent from its copies; in checked studies, under half trace to an unresolved V gene, and the reason for the others is unknown. Clonal size and the V and J genes are those of that table, whereas D and trimming came from the DNA. Present in this sample are roughly 130,000 clones, about 82% of which were seen just once. The top ten clones comprise roughly an eighth of the sample.

The chain couples TRBV19 to TRBJ2-1, and TRBD2 aligns with 11 junction nucleotides. Sequencing was performed on peripheral blood, taken on day 0 of AZD1222 vaccination. The sequence came from an adult in good health. The DNA reads TGTGCCAGTAGGCTAGCGGGAGGAAATGAGCAGTTCTTC. This encodes CASRLAGGNEQFF.